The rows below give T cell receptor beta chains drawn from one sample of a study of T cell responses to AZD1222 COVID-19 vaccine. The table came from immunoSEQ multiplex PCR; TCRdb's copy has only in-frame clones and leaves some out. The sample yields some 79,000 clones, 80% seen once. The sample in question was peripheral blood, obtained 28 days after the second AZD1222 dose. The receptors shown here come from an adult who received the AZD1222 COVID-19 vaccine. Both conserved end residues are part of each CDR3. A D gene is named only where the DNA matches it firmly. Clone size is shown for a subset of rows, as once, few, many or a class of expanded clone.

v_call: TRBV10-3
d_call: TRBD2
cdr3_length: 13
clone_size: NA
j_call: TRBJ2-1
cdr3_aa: CAIGLARTHEQFF
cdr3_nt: TGTGCCATCGGACTAGCGAGGACCCATGAGCAGTTCTTC

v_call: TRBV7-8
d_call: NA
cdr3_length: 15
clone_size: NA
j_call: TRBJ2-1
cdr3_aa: CASSLNQGPSNEQFF
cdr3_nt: TGTGCCAGCAGCTTAAACCAGGGTCCCTCCAATGAGCAGTTCTTC

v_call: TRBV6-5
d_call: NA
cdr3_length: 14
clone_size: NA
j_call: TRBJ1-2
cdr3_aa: CASSYGEDNYGYTF
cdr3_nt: TGTGCCAGCAGTTACGGGGAGGACAACTATGGCTACACCTTC

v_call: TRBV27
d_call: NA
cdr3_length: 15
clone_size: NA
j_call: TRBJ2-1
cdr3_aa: CASKGWEALHNEQFF
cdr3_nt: TGTGCCAGCAAAGGATGGGAGGCCTTACACAATGAGCAGTTCTTC

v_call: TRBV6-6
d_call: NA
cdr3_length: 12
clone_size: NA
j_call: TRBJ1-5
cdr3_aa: CASSYVGQPQHF
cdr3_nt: TGTGCCAGCAGTTATGTAGGGCAGCCCCAGCATTTT

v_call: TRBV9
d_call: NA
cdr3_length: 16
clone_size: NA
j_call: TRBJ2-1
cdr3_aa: CASSVEGSSSYNEQFF
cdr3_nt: TGTGCCAGCAGCGTAGAGGGTAGTTCATCCTACAATGAGCAGTTCTTC

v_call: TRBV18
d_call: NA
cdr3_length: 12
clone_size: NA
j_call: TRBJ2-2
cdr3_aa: CASSPRTGELFF
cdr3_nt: TGTGCCAGCTCACCACGTACCGGGGAGCTGTTTTTT

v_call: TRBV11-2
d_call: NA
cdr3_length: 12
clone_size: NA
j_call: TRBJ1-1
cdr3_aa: CASSSVTGEAFF
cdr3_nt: TGTGCCAGCAGCTCAGTAACAGGAGAAGCTTTCTTT

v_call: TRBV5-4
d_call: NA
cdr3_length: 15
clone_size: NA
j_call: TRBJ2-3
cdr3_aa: CASSFSEGSTDTQYF
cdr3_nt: TGTGCCAGCAGCTTTAGTGAGGGTTCCACAGATACGCAGTATTTT

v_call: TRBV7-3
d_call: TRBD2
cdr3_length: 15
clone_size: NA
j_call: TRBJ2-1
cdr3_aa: CASSSLSGGYNEQFF
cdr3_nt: TGTGCCAGCAGCTCGCTTAGCGGGGGGTACAATGAGCAGTTCTTC

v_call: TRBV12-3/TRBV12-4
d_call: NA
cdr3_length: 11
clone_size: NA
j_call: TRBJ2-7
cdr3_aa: CASAPGGPQYF
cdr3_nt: TGTGCCAGCGCGCCTGGGGGACCGCAGTACTTC

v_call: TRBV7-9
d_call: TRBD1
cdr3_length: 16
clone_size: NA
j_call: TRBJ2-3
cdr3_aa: CASSKLTGASTDTQYF
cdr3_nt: TGTGCCAGCAGCAAATTAACAGGGGCCAGCACAGATACGCAGTATTTT

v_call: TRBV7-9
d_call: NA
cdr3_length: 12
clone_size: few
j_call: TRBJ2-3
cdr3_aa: CASSQGSDTQYF
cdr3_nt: TGTGCCAGCAGTCAGGGTTCAGATACGCAGTATTTT

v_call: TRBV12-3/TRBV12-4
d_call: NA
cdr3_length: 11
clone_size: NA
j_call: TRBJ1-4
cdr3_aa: CASSPAEKLFF
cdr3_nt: TGTGCCAGCAGTCCCGCTGAAAAACTGTTTTTT

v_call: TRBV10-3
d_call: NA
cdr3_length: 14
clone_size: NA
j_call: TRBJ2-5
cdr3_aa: CAISEGRPQETQYF
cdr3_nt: TGTGCCATCAGTGAGGGCAGGCCCCAAGAGACCCAGTACTTC

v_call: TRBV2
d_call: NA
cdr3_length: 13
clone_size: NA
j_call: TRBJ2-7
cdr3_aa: CARRRSSSGEQYF
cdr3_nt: TGTGCCAGACGTAGATCTTCTTCGGGCGAGCAGTACTTC

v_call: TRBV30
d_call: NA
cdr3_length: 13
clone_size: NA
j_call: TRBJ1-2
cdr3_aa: CAWSDSGDYGYTF
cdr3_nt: TGTGCCTGGAGTGACAGCGGGGACTATGGCTACACCTTC

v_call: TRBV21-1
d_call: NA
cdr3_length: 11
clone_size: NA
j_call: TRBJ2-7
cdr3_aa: CAPRWAYEQYF
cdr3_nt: TGTGCCCCCCGTTGGGCCTACGAGCAGTACTTC

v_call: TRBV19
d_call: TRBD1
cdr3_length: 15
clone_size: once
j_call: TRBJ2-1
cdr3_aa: CASTVTGTTYNEQFF
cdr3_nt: TGTGCCAGTACCGTGACAGGGACCACCTACAATGAGCAGTTCTTC

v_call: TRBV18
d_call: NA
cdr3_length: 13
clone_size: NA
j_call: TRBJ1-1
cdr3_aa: CASSPNRNTEAFF
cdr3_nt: TGTGCCAGCTCACCTAACAGGAACACTGAAGCTTTCTTT

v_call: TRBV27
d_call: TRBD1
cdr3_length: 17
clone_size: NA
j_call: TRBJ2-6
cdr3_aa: CASSFWTGVPGANVLTF
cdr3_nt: TGTGCCAGCAGTTTCTGGACAGGGGTTCCTGGGGCCAACGTCCTGACTTTC

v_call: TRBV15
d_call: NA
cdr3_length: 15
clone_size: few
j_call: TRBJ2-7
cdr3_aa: CATSSRGRVSYEQYF
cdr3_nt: TGTGCCACCAGCTCGCGTGGAAGGGTCTCCTACGAGCAGTACTTC

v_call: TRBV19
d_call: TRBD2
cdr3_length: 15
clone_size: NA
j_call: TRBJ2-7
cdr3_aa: CASRGLSGGTYEQYF
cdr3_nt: TGTGCCAGTAGAGGCCTTAGCGGGGGGACCTACGAGCAGTACTTC

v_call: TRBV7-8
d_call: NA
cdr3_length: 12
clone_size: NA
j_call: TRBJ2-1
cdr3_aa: CASSLYQNEQFF
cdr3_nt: TGTGCCAGCAGCCTTTACCAAAATGAGCAGTTCTTC

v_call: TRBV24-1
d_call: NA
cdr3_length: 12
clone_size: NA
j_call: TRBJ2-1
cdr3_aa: CATGRGSYEQFF
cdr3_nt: TGTGCCACCGGACGGGGTTCCTATGAGCAGTTCTTC

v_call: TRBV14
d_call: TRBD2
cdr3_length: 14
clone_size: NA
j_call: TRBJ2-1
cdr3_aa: CASSPRLAGAAPFF
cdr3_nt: TGTGCCAGCAGCCCTAGACTAGCGGGAGCCGCCCCGTTCTTC